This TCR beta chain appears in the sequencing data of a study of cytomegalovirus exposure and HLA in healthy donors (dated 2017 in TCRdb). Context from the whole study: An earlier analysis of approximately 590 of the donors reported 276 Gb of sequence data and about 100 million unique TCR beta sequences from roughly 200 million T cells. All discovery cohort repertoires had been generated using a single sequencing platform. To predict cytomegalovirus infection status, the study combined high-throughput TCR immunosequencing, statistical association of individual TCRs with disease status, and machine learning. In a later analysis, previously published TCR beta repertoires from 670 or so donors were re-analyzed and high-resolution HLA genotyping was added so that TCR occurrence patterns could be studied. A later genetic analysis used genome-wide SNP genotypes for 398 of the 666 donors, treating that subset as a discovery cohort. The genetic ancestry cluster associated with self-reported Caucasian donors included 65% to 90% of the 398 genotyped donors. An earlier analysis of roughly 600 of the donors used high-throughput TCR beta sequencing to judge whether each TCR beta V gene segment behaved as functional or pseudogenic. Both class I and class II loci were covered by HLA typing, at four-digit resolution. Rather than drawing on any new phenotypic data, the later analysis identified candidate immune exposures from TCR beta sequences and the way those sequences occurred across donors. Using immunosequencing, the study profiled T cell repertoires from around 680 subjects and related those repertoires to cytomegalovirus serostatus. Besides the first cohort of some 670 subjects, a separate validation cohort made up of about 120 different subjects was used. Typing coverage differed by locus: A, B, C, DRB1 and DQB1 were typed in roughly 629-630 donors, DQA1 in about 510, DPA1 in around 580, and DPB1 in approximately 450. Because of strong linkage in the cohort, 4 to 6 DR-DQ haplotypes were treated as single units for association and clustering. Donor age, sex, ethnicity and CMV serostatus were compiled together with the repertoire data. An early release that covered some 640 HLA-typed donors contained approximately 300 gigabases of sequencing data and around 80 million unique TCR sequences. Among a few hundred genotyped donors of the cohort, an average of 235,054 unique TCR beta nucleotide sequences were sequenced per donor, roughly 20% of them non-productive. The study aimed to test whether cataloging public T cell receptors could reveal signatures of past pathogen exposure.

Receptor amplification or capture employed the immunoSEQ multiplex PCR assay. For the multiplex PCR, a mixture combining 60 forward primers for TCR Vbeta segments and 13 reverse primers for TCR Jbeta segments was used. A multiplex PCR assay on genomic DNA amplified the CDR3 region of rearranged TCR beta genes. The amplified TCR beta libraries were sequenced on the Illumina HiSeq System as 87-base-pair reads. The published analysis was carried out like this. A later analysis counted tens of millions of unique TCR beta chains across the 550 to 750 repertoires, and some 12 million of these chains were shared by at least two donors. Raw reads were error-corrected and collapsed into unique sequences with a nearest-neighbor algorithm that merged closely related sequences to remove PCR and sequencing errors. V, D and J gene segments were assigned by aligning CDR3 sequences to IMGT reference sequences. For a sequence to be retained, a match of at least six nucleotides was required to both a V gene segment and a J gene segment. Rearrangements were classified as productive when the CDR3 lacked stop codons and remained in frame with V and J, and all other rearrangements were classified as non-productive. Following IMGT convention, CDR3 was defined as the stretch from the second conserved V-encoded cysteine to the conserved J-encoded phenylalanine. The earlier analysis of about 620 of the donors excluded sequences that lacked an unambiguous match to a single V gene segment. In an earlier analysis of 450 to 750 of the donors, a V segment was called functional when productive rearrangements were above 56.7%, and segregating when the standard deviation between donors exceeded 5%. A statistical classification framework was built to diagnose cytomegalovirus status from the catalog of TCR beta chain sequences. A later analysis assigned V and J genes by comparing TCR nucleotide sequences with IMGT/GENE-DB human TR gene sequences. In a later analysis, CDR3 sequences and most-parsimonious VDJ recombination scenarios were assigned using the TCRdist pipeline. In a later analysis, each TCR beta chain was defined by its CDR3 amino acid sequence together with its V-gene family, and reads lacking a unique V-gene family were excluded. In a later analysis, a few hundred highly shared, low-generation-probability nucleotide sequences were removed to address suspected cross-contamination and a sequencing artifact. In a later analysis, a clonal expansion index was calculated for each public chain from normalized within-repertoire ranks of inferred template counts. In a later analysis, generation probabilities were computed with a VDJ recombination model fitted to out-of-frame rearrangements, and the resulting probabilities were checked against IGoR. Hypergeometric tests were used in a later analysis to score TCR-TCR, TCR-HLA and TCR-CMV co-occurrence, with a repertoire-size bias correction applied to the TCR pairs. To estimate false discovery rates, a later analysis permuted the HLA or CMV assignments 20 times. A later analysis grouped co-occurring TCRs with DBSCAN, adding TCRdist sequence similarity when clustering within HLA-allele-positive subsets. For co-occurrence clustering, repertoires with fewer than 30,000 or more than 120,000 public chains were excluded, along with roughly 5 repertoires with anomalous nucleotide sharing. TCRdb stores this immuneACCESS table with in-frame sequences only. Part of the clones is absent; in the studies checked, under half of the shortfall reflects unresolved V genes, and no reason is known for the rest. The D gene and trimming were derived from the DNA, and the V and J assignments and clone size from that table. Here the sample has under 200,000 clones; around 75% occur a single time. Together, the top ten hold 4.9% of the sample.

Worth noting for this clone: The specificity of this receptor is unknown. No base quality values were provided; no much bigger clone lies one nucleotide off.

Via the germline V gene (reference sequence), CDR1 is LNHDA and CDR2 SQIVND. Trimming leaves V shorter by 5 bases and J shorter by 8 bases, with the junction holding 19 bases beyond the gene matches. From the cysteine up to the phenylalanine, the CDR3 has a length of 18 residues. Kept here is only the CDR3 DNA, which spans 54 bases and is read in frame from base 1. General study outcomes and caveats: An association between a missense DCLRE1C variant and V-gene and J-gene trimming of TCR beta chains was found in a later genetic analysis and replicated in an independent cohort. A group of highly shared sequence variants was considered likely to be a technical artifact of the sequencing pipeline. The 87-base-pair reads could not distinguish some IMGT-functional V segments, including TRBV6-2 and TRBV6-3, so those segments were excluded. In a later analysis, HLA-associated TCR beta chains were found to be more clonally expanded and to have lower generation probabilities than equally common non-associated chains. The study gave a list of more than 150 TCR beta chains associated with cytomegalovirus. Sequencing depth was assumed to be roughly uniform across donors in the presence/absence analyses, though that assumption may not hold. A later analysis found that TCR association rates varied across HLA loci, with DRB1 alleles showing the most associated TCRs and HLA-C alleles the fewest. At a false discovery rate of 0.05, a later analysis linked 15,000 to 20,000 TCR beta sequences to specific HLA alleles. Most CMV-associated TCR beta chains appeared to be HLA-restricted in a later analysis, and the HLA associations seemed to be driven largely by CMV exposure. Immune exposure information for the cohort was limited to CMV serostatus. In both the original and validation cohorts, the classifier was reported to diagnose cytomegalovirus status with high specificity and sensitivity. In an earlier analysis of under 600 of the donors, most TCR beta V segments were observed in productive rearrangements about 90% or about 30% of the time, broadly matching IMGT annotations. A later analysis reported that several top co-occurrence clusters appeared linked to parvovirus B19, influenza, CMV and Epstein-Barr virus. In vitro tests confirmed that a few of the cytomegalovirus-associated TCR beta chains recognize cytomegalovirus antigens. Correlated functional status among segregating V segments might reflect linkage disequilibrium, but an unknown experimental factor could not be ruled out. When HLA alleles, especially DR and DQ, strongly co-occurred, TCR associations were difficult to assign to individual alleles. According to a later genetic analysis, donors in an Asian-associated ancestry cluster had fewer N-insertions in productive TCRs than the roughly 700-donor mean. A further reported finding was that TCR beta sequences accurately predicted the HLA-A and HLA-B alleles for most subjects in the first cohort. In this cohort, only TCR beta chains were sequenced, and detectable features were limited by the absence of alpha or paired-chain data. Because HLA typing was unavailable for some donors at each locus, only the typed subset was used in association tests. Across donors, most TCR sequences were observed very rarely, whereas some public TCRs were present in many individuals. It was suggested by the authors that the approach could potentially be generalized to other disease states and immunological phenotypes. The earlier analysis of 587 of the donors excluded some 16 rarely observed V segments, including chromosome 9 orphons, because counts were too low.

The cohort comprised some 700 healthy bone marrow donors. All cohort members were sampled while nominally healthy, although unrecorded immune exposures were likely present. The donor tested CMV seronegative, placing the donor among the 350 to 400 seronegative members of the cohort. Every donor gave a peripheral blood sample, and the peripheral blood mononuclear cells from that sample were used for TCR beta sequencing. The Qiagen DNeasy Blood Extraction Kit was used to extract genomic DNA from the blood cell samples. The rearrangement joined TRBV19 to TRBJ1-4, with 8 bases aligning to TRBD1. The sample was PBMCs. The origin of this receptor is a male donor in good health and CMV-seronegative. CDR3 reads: CASSPLWAGGPKGEKLFF. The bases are TGTGCCAGTAGTCCCCTTTGGGCAGGGGGCCCTAAGGGGGAAAAACTGTTTTTT.